This TCR beta chain was obtained from a study of blood T cell repertoires in COVID-19. The overall study: Some COVID-19 samples were acute and others convalescent; all came from the United States, Italy and Spain. PBMCs, B-cell-depleted T cells, or T cells provided the cDNA or gDNA that made up the material.

The V and J ends lost 4 bases and 7 bases, in that order; junction bases with no gene match: 14. This CDR3 region has 15 residues. Germline loops: CDR1 SGHNT, CDR2 YYREEE (reference sequence). Authors' data handling: Estimates of nucleated cell counts were drawn from the amplification of reference gene primers. Profiling relied on immunoSEQ multiplex PCR, and the TCRdb table lists in-frame clones only, not all of them. V and J calls and clone size come straight from that table; D and trimming were deduced from the DNA. The repertoire holds over 250,000 clones, with roughly 87% as singletons. Either two negative PCRs, clearance, or symptom resolution qualified Cohort 3 donors as recovered.

This sequence was found in a woman aged 18-35 years who had recovered from COVID-19. The V call is TRBV5-4, the J call TRBJ2-7, with TRBD1 matching over 7 bases. Sequenced material: PBMCs or T cells enriched from blood (not recorded which). CDR3 amino acids: CASSRTGDGGREQYF. In DNA form, the CDR3 reads TGTGCCAGCAGCAGGACAGGCGATGGGGGCCGGGAGCAGTACTTC. The full variable domain, in which reference TRBV5-4 and TRBJ2-7 provide the parts outside the CDR3, is ETGVTQSPTHLIKTRGQQVTLRCSSQSGHNTVSWYQQALGQGPQFIFQYYREEENGRGNFPPRFSGLQFPNYSSELNVNALELDDSALYLCASSRTGDGGREQYFGPGTRLTVT.